This TCR beta chain was captured in a study of Graves' ophthalmopathy and Graves' hyperthyroidism. Overall study: Samples of peripheral blood were obtained at initial diagnosis, prior to treatment of any kind.

The CDR3 length is 15 residues. The V end lost 0 bases, the J end lost 6 bases, and 12 bases lay between the germline ends. The germline CDR1 and CDR2 sequences are MNHNS and SASEGT. This clonotype was picked up many times. The antigen is undetermined. Cases classed as stable hyperthyroidism had no ophthalmopathy within 18 months of follow-up. The sequenced template was RNA, covering the TCR beta CDR3 region. In the first round, RT-PCR was carried out with HTBI primers, and a multiplex PCR formed the second round. TCRdb re-called the multiplex PCR reads with MiXCR, one entry per CDR3 protein. The profile shows 620,000 or so distinct CDR3 sequences, about 20% of them singletons. Findings and caveats of the study: Blood was where most expanded thyroid clonotypes above 0.001 frequency also turned up.

The sequence was obtained from a woman aged 18-29 years with stable Graves' hyperthyroidism. Some clones in this sample may be carry-over from other donors' samples. The gene calls are TRBV6-1 and TRBJ1-5, with a weak D call TRBD1 (6 bases). The sequencing sample was made of peripheral blood. In DNA form, the CDR3 reads TGTGCCAGCAGTGAAGCGGGGGGCGCGGGTCAGCCCCAGCATTTT. Translating it yields CASSEAGGAGQPQHF.